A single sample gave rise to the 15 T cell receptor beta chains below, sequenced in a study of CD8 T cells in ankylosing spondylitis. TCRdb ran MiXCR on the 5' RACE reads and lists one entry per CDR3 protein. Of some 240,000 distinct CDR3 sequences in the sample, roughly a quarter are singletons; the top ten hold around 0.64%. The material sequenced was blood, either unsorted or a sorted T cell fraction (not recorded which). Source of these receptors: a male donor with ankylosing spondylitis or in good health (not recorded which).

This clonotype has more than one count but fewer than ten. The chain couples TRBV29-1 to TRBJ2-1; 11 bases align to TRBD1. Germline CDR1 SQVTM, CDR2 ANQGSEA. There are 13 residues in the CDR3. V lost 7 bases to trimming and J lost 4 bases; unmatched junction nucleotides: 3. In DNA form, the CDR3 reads TGCAGCGGGGGGACAGGGGGATACAATGAGCAGTTCTTC. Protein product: CSGGTGGYNEQFF.

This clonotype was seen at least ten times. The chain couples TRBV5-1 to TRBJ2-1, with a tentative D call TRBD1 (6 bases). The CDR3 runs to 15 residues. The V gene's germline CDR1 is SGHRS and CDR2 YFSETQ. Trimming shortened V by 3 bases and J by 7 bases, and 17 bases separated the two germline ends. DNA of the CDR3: TGCGCCAGCAGCTCGGACAGACCCACAGATAATGAGCAGTTCTTC. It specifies CASSSDRPTDNEQFF.

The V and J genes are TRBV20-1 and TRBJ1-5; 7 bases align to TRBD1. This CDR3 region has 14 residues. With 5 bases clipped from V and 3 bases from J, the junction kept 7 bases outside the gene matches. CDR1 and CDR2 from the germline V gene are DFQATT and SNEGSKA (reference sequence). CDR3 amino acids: CSAGGTAFNQPQHF. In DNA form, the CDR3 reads TGCAGTGCTGGGGGGACAGCGTTCAATCAGCCCCAGCATTTT.

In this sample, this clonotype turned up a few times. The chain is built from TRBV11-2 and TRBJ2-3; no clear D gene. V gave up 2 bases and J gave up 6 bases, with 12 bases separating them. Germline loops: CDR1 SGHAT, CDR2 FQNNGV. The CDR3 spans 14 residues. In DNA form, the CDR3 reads TGTGCCAGCAGCTTATCGAGAGCATCGGATACGCAGTATTTT. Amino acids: CASSLSRASDTQYF.

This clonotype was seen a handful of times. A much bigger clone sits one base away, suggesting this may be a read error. This CDR3 reads CSARTDREEASF. In nucleotides, the CDR3 is TGCAGTGCTAGAACAGACAGGGAGGAAGCTTCCTTT. The rearrangement links TRBV20-1 to TRBJ1-1; 7 nucleotides agree with TRBD1. CDR3 length: 12 residues. Germline V gives CDR1 DFQATT, CDR2 SNEGSKA (reference sequence).

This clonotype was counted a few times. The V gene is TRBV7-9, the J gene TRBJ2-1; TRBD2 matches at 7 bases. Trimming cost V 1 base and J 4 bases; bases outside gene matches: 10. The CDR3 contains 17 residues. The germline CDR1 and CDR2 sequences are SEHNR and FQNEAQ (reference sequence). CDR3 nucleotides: TGTGCCAGCAGCTTAGAATCATGGCGAGCGGGGTACAATGAGCAGTTCTTC. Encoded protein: CASSLESWRAGYNEQFF.

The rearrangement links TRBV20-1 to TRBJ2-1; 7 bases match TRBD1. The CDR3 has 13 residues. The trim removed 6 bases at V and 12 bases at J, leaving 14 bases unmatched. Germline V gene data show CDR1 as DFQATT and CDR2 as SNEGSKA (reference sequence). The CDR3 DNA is TGCAGTGCCCCAGCGGAGAAGGGGGCTGGGCAGTTCTTC. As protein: CSAPAEKGAGQFF.

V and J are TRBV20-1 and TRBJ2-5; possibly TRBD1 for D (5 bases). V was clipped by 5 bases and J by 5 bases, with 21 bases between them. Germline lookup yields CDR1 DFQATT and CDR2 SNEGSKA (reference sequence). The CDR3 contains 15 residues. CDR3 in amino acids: CSALTDTTLGETQYF. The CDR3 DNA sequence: TGCAGTGCTCTTACGGACACTACCTTGGGGGAGACCCAGTACTTC.

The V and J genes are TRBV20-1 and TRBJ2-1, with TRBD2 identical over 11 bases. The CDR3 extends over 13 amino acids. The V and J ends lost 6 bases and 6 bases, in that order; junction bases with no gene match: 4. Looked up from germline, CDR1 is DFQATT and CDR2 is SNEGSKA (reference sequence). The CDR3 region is CSARTSGLNEQFF. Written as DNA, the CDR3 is TGCAGTGCCAGGACTAGCGGGCTCAATGAGCAGTTCTTC.

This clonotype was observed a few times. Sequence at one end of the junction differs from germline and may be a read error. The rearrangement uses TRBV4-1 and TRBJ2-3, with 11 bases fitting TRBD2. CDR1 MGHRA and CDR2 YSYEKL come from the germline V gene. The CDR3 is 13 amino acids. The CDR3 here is CASSQPSGGQFRF. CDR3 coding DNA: TGCGCCAGCAGCCAACCTAGCGGGGGGCAGTTCCGATTT.

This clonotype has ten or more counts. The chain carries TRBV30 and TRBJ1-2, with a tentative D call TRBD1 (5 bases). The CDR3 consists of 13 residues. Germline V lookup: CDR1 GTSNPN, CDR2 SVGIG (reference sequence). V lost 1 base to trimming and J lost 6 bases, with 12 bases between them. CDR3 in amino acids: CAWSGGGTHGYTF. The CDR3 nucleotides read TGTGCCTGGAGTGGGGGGGGTACCCATGGCTACACCTTC.

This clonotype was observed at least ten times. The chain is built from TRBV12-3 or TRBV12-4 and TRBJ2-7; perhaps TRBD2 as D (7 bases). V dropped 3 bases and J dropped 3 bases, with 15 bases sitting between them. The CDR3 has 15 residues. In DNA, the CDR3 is TGTGCCAGCAGTTTTTGGGGAGGGGGAAGCTACGAGCAGTACTTC. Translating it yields CASSFWGGGSYEQYF.

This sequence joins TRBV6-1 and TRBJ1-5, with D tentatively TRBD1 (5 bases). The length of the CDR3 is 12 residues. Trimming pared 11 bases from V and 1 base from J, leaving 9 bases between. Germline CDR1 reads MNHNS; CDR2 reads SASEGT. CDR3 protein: CAGRQSNQPQHF. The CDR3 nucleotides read TGTGCCGGCCGACAGAGCAATCAGCCCCAGCATTTT.

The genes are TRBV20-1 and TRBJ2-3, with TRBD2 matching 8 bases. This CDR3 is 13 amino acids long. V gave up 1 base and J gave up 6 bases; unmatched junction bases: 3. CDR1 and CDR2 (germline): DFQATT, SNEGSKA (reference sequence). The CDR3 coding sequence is TGCAGTGCTAGAGCGGCTAGCGGGGATACGCAGTATTTT. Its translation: CSARAASGDTQYF.

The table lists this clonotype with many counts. CDR3 protein: CSTWGGATDTQYF. DNA of the CDR3: TGCAGCACCTGGGGGGGTGCCACAGATACGCAGTATTTT. The rearrangement uses TRBV29-1 and TRBJ2-3; 7 bases are shared with TRBD2. Germline V lookup: CDR1 SQVTM, CDR2 ANQGSEA. The CDR3 length is 13 residues. After removal of 8 bases from V and 2 bases from J, the junction contained 7 bases not matched to a gene.